Presented here are 30 T cell receptor beta chains from one specimen sequenced in a study of T cell responses to AZD1222 COVID-19 vaccine. Profiled with immunoSEQ multiplex PCR; TCRdb holds only in-frame clones, not every one. The sample lists 67,000 or so clones, 84% occurring once. The sample here was peripheral blood, taken on day 0 of AZD1222 vaccination. All receptors derive from an adult in good health.

The sample holds many counts of this clone. The chain is built from TRBV7-9 and TRBJ1-2, with D uncertain. The CDR3 is 12 amino acids. Deletions cut 1 base from V and 4 bases from J, with 4 bases between. The germline gives CDR1 SEHNR, CDR2 FQNEAQ (reference sequence). The CDR3, as DNA: TGTGCCAGCAGCTTAGAGCTCTATGGCTACACCTTC. The encoded protein is CASSLELYGYTF.

The J gene is TRBJ2-6, the V gene TRBV14; D unresolved. The CDR3 consists of 18 residues. Germline assignment: CDR1 SGHDN and CDR2 FVKESK. V was trimmed by 5 bases and J by 0 bases, leaving 17 bases between them. The CDR3 is CASSSHLYSSSGANVLTF. The CDR3 DNA reads as TGTGCCAGCAGCTCCCATCTGTACAGCTCCTCTGGGGCCAACGTCCTGACTTTC.

The chain recombines TRBV7-9 with TRBJ2-5, with TRBD2 matching over 13 bases. This CDR3 spans 15 amino acids. The trim removed 6 bases at V and 5 bases at J, leaving 6 bases unmatched. Germline V gene sequence: CDR1 SEHNR, CDR2 FQNEAQ (reference sequence). The CDR3 sequence: CASRTTSGGAETQYF. CDR3 nucleotide sequence: TGTGCCAGCAGAACTACTAGCGGGGGGGCGGAGACCCAGTACTTC.

The rearrangement joins TRBV29-1 to TRBJ1-2; no clear D. The CDR3 is 12 residues long. CDR1 and CDR2 from the germline V gene are SQVTM and ANQGSEA. Trimming left V 1 base short and J 4 bases short, with 7 bases between. The CDR3 region is CSVEVGTYGYTF. The DNA for the CDR3 is TGCAGCGTTGAAGTGGGAACCTATGGCTACACCTTC. The full variable domain, its missing parts supplied by reference TRBV29-1 and TRBJ1-2, is SAVISQKPSRDICQRGTSLTIQCQVDSQVTMMFWYRQQPGQSLTLIATANQGSEATYESGFVIDKFPISRPNLTFSTLTVSNMSPEDSSIYLCSVEVGTYGYTFGSGTRLTVV.

The V and J genes are TRBV3-1 (or the pseudogene TRBV3-2) and TRBJ1-1; D is undetermined. The CDR3 loop spans 13 amino acids. Germline values: CDR1 LGHDT, CDR2 YNNKEL (reference sequence). V was shortened by 4 bases and J by 1 base, with 7 bases between the two germline ends. CDR3 bases: TGTGCCAGCAGCCTGTGGGGGAACACTGAAGCTTTCTTT. Protein sequence: CASSLWGNTEAFF.

V and J are TRBV2 and TRBJ1-2; D is uncertain. V shed 2 bases and J shed 8 bases, with 6 bases lying between them. The CDR3 is 11 residues long. Germline values: CDR1 SNHLY, CDR2 FYNNEI. The CDR3 protein is CASSESLGYTF. The CDR3 region has the DNA TGTGCCAGCAGTGAATCCTTAGGCTACACCTTC.

The genes are TRBV6-1 and TRBJ1-2; possible D gene TRBD1, 5 bases. CDR1 MNHNS and CDR2 SASEGT come from the germline V gene. The CDR3 totals 15 residues. Trimming removed 2 bases from V and 2 bases from J, with 12 bases in between. CDR3 sequence: CASSEWDLQNYGYTF. The CDR3 coding sequence is TGTGCCAGCAGTGAATGGGACTTACAAAACTATGGCTACACCTTC.

Written as DNA, the CDR3 is TGTGCCAGCTCACCAATCGCAGGATCTTCGGAAGGCTACACCTTC. Translated, it gives CASSPIAGSSEGYTF. J is TRBJ1-2 and V is TRBV18, with no clear D. Per the germline V gene, CDR1 is KGHSH and CDR2 is LQKENI. Deletions cut 2 bases from V and 8 bases from J, with 18 bases between. The CDR3 sequence is 15 residues long.

The rearrangement uses TRBV5-5 and TRBJ2-1, with D uncertain. CDR1 and CDR2 (germline): SGHKS, YYEKEE (reference sequence). With 1 base removed from V and 6 bases from J, the gap between germline ends came to 11 bases. This CDR3 has 14 amino acids. In nucleotides, the CDR3 is TGTGCCAGCAGCTTGTCGTATCAGCTCAATGAGCAGTTCTTC. Translating gives CASSLSYQLNEQFF.

The chain recombines TRBV19 with TRBJ1-3, with 7 positions matching TRBD1. This CDR3 spans 15 amino acids. Trimming removed 4 bases from V and 0 bases from J; junction bases left unmatched: 3. From germline, CDR1 is LNHDA and CDR2 SQIVND (reference sequence). CDR3 coding DNA: TGTGCCAGTAGTACGGGACAGTCCTCTGGAAACACCATATATTTT. Translating it yields CASSTGQSSGNTIYF.

The rearrangement joins TRBV30 to TRBJ1-2; no clear D gene. The CDR3 spans 14 residues. With 1 base removed from V and 1 base from J, the gap between germline ends came to 10 bases. CDR1 and CDR2 (germline): GTSNPN, SVGIG (reference sequence). The CDR3 DNA sequence: TGTGCCTGGAGTGCTCTTGGTCTTAACTATGGCTACACCTTC. It codes for CAWSALGLNYGYTF.

This clone was seen a handful of times. This chain links TRBV7-8 with TRBJ1-5; the match to TRBD1 covers 7 bases. Germline CDR1 is SGHVS and CDR2 is FQNEAQ. The CDR3 has 16 amino acids. V lost 2 bases and J lost 6; bases outside the gene matches: 10. DNA for the CDR3: TGTGCCAGCAGCTTAAGTCCAGGGGGAATTGGTCAGCCCCAGCATTTT. Amino acid sequence: CASSLSPGGIGQPQHF. The variable domain in full, completed from reference TRBV7-8 and TRBJ1-5, reads GAGVSQSPRYKVAKRGQDVALRCDPISGHVSLFWYQQALGQGPEFLTYFQNEAQLDKSGLPSDRFFAERPEGSVSTLKIQRTQQEDSAVYLCASSLSPGGIGQPQHFGDGTRLSIL.

The V gene is TRBV2, the J gene TRBJ2-2; the D gene could be TRBD1 or TRBD2 (5 bases each). Trimming shortened V by 8 bases and J by 3 bases, and 10 bases separated the two germline ends. The V gene's germline CDR1 is SNHLY and CDR2 FYNNEI. The CDR3 covers 13 residues. The CDR3 bases are TGTGCCAGCCGGGGCGAGTACACCGGGGAGCTGTTTTTT. This gives the protein CASRGEYTGELFF.

The chain links TRBV15 to TRBJ2-2; the D gene could be TRBD1 or TRBD2 (5 bases each). Germline V lookup: CDR1 LNHNV, CDR2 YYDKDF (reference sequence). The V and J ends lost 4 bases and 2 bases respectively, with 11 bases between them. The CDR3 extends over 15 amino acids. CDR3 sequence reads: CATSTGTVNTGELFF. CDR3 in DNA: TGTGCCACCAGCACCGGGACGGTCAACACCGGGGAGCTGTTTTTT. The variable domain in full, with the rest retrieved from reference TRBV15 and TRBJ2-2, is DAMVIQNPRYQVTQFGKPVTLSCSQTLNHNVMYWYQQKSSQAPKLLFHYYDKDFNNEADTPDNFQSRRPNTSFCFLDIRSPGLGDTAMYLCATSTGTVNTGELFFGEGSRLTVL.

The rearrangement links TRBV10-3 to TRBJ1-1, with 7 bases matching TRBD1. Germline CDR1 is ENHRY and CDR2 is SYGVKD. Losses at the gene ends were 4 bases for V and 2 bases for J; bases not matched to a gene: 4. The CDR3 extends over 14 amino acids. The CDR3: CAISGTGANTEAFF. In DNA form, the CDR3 reads TGTGCCATCAGTGGGACAGGAGCAAACACTGAAGCTTTCTTT.

This clone was found a few times. The V and J genes are TRBV7-3 and TRBJ2-7; no clear D gene. Between the trimmed V and J ends, which lost 1 base and 6 bases, there was a span of 4 bases. The germline V gene encodes CDR1 SGHTA and CDR2 FQGTGA. CDR3 size: 11 residues. This CDR3 is CASSLMLEQYF. The CDR3 coding sequence is TGTGCCAGCAGCTTAATGCTCGAGCAGTACTTC.

The V call is TRBV5-5, the J call TRBJ1-5, with unresolved D. Trimming stripped 0 bases from V and 0 bases from J, with 7 bases between. Germline assignment: CDR1 SGHKS and CDR2 YYEKEE (reference sequence). The CDR3 is made up of 15 amino acids. Here the CDR3 reads CASSLAGYSNQPQHF. CDR3 sequence (DNA): TGTGCCAGCAGCTTGGCCGGCTATAGCAATCAGCCCCAGCATTTT.

The rearrangement uses TRBV2 and TRBJ2-1; 9 nucleotides align to TRBD2. The CDR3 is 14 residues long. In germline, CDR1 is SNHLY, CDR2 FYNNEI. V lost 8 bases and J lost 6; bases outside the gene matches: 8. CDR3 region: CASGAGGPFNEQFF. The CDR3 nucleotides are TGTGCCAGCGGAGCGGGGGGACCTTTCAATGAGCAGTTCTTC.

The CDR3: CATSDPNGARGRAEAFF. CDR3 DNA: TGTGCCACCAGTGATCCAAACGGGGCCCGGGGGAGGGCTGAAGCTTTCTTT. This chain connects TRBV24-1 to TRBJ1-1; TRBD1 is a possible D gene (5 bases). Germline CDR1 is KGHDR and CDR2 is SFDVKD. The V end lost 3 bases, the J end lost 6 bases, and 22 bases lay between the germline ends. The CDR3 is made up of 17 amino acids.

V usage is TRBV5-1 and J usage is TRBJ2-3; 9 nucleotides align to TRBD2. The CDR3 has 18 amino acids. Germline V CDR1 and CDR2: SGHRS, YFSETQ. Trimming at V came to 3 bases and at J to 1 base, leaving 12 bases not matched to a gene. CDR3 in amino acids: CASSWTPLGGGGTDTQYF. CDR3 DNA sequence: TGCGCCAGCAGCTGGACGCCCCTAGGCGGGGGGGGCACAGATACGCAGTATTTT.

This chain links TRBV5-4 with TRBJ1-2; 9 nucleotides agree with TRBD1. This CDR3 comprises 13 residues. CDR1 and CDR2 from the germline V gene are SGHNT and YYREEE (reference sequence). V was pared by 8 bases and J by 5 bases, with 7 bases of the junction left unmatched. In DNA, the CDR3 is TGTGCCAGTAAACCGGGACAGGGATATGGCTACACCTTC. This codes for CASKPGQGYGYTF. The full variable domain, rest sourced from reference TRBV5-4 and TRBJ1-2, is ETGVTQSPTHLIKTRGQQVTLRCSSQSGHNTVSWYQQALGQGPQFIFQYYREEENGRGNFPPRFSGLQFPNYSSELNVNALELDDSALYLCASKPGQGYGYTFGSGTRLTVV.

V usage is TRBV6-5 and J usage is TRBJ1-5; no clear D. The V and J ends lost 0 bases and 8 bases respectively, with 8 bases between them. The CDR3 consists of 13 residues. Germline V gives CDR1 MNHEY, CDR2 SVGAGI. The chain's CDR3 is CASSYSSREPQHF. The CDR3 nucleotides are TGTGCCAGCAGTTACTCCTCCCGGGAGCCCCAGCATTTT.

In its sample, this clone was seen once. V and J are TRBV19 and TRBJ2-3; D gene unclear. The CDR3 is made up of 11 amino acids. The germline V gene has CDR1 LNHDA and CDR2 SQIVND (reference sequence). Trimming stripped 5 bases from V and 7 bases from J, with 7 bases between. CDR3 sequence reads: CASSVMHTQYF. In DNA, the CDR3 is TGTGCCAGTAGTGTGATGCATACGCAGTATTTT.

In DNA, the CDR3 is TGCAGCGTTGGGGTGAACACTGAAGCTTTCTTT. This encodes CSVGVNTEAFF. The chain is built from TRBV29-1 and TRBJ1-1; D unresolved. V dropped 4 bases and J dropped 0 bases, with 3 bases sitting between them. CDR3 length equals 11 residues. Germline V gives CDR1 SQVTM, CDR2 ANQGSEA.

This sequence joins TRBV28 and TRBJ1-2; 9 positions match TRBD1. Germline CDR1 MDHEN, CDR2 SYDVKM. V shed 6 bases, J shed 7 bases, and the junction held 9 bases outside the gene matches. There are 14 residues in the CDR3. CDR3 bases: TGTGCCAGCAGGACCTTGGGGACAGGGTCTGGCTACACCTTC. Translation gives CASRTLGTGSGYTF.

A few counts support this clone. The chain uses TRBV7-9 and TRBJ2-1, with 9 positions matching TRBD1. Trimming at V came to 0 bases and at J to 6 bases, leaving 6 bases not matched to a gene. The CDR3 sequence is 16 residues long. From germline, CDR1 is SEHNR and CDR2 FQNEAQ (reference sequence). The CDR3 nucleotides read TGTGCCAGCAGCTTAGCGCACGGGGGACAGGGCAATGAGCAGTTCTTC. Residues: CASSLAHGGQGNEQFF.

A single count supports this clone. The chain couples TRBV27 to TRBJ1-5; D remains ambiguous. From germline, CDR1 is MNHEY and CDR2 SMNVEV (reference sequence). The CDR3 extends over 15 amino acids. V dropped 3 bases and J dropped 3 bases, with 12 bases sitting between them. CDR3 loop: CASSFSAQPNQPQHF. CDR3 DNA sequence: TGTGCCAGCAGTTTTAGCGCGCAACCCAATCAGCCCCAGCATTTT.

The chain recombines TRBV2 with TRBJ2-7; 9 bases match TRBD1. Germline CDR1 and CDR2: SNHLY and FYNNEI. The CDR3 extends over 18 amino acids. V lost 5 bases to trimming and J lost 6 bases; unmatched junction nucleotides: 20. This chain's CDR3 is CASSKTGVFGTGSREQYF. The CDR3 region has the DNA TGTGCCAGCAGTAAGACCGGGGTCTTTGGGACAGGGAGTCGCGAGCAGTACTTC.

The chain is built from TRBV19 and TRBJ2-1; D remains ambiguous. V lost 1 base and J 10 bases, leaving 11 bases between the germline ends. Germline CDR1 is LNHDA and CDR2 is SQIVND (reference sequence). This CDR3 spans 13 amino acids. The CDR3 coding sequence is TGTGCCAGTAGTATAGTGAAGGGTAACGAGCAGTTCTTC. Its protein is CASSIVKGNEQFF. Together with reference TRBV19 and TRBJ2-1, the CDR3 gives the full variable domain: DGGITQSPKYLFRKEGQNVTLSCEQNLNHDAMYWYRQDPGQGLRLIYYSQIVNDFQKGDIAEGYSVSREKKESFPLTVTSAQKNPTAFYLCASSIVKGNEQFFGPGTRLTVL.

This chain joins TRBV6-5 and TRBJ1-3; D unresolved. The CDR3 runs to 15 residues. Germline values: CDR1 MNHEY, CDR2 SVGAGI. Trimming took 0 bases from V and 2 from J, leaving 8 bases between them. CDR3 region: CASSYSAGPGNTIYF. CDR3 bases: TGTGCCAGCAGTTACTCAGCAGGACCTGGAAACACCATATATTTT.